What follows are 7 T cell receptor beta chains derived from one specimen sequenced in a study of cytomegalovirus exposure and HLA in healthy donors (dated by TCRdb to the late 2010s). The library was generated by the immunoSEQ multiplex PCR assay. A mixture of 60 forward primers for TCR Vbeta segments and 13 reverse primers for TCR Jbeta segments was used in the multiplex PCR. What TCRdb holds here is the immuneACCESS table cut down to in-frame rearrangements. Part of the clones is not present; checked against another copy, under half of the missing clones reflect an unresolved V gene, and the others are unexplained. The sample data list fewer than 55,000 clones, and roughly 72% of these were observed just once. The top ten clones comprise 20% to 25% of the sample. The source material was PBMCs. The receptors derive from a woman aged 45-65 years in good health and CMV-seropositive.

This chain uses TRBV18 with TRBJ1-2; D gene uncertain. V lost 0 bases to trimming and J lost 9 bases, with 14 bases between them. This CDR3 has 14 amino acids. From germline, CDR1 is KGHSH and CDR2 LQKENI. CDR3 protein: CASSPPADYTSYTF. The CDR3 DNA reads as TGTGCCAGCTCACCACCGGCGGATTATACGAGCTACACCTTC.

The rearrangement uses TRBV4-3 and TRBJ2-1; possibly TRBD1 for D (5 bases). V lost 0 bases, J lost 0 bases, and 15 bases lay in between. Per germline, CDR1 LGHNA and CDR2 YSLEER. CDR3 length equals 18 residues. The CDR3 sequence: CASSQDWGGSFSYNEQFF. The CDR3 coding sequence is TGCGCCAGCAGCCAAGATTGGGGCGGTTCCTTCTCCTACAATGAGCAGTTCTTC.

The V and J genes are TRBV15 and TRBJ2-7, with 7 bases identical to TRBD1. Germline V gene lookup returns CDR1 LNHNV and CDR2 YYDKDF (reference sequence). Losses at the gene ends were 5 bases for V and 2 bases for J; bases not matched to a gene: 6. The CDR3 consists of 14 residues. The CDR3 region is CATSAGTGAYEQYF. In DNA form, the CDR3 reads TGTGCCACCAGCGCCGGCACAGGGGCCTACGAGCAGTACTTC.

This clone has a handful of counts. The chain links TRBV4-2 to TRBJ1-4, with 12 bases that match TRBD1. This CDR3 spans 19 amino acids. Germline V gene lookup returns CDR1 LGHNA and CDR2 YNFKEQ. Germline trimming cut 2 bases from V and 2 bases from J; bases unmatched to any gene: 9. The chain's CDR3 is CASSQLGTGGLGTNEKLFF. CDR3 DNA: TGTGCCAGCAGCCAACTTGGGACAGGGGGCCTGGGGACTAATGAAAAACTGTTTTTT.

The chain joins TRBV5-5 to TRBJ1-5, with 7 bases that match TRBD1. Germline CDR1 and CDR2: SGHKS and YYEKEE (reference sequence). This CDR3 contains 15 residues. Losses at the gene ends were 0 bases for V and 4 bases for J; bases not matched to a gene: 4. For the CDR3, the DNA is TGTGCCAGCAGCTTGGCCGGGACAGCGAATCAGCCCCAGCATTTT. Translated, it gives CASSLAGTANQPQHF.

This chain connects TRBV28 to TRBJ1-1; D perhaps matches TRBD1 (6 bases). Trimming stripped 4 bases from V and 5 bases from J, with 14 bases between. This CDR3 region has 14 residues. The germline V gene has CDR1 MDHEN and CDR2 SYDVKM. The CDR3 is CASSSDRRGTEAFF. CDR3 nucleotide sequence: TGTGCCAGCAGTTCCGACAGGCGTGGGACTGAAGCTTTCTTT.

This sequence joins TRBV7-9 and TRBJ2-3; the D gene is possibly TRBD2 (6 bases). Germline values: CDR1 SEHNR, CDR2 FQNEAQ (reference sequence). The CDR3 length is 17 residues. Trimming stripped 1 base from V and 5 bases from J, with 19 bases between. Here the CDR3 DNA reads TGTGCCAGCAGCTTAGGGTTCGCCGCGGGGCCCGGAGATACGCAGTATTTT. This encodes CASSLGFAAGPGDTQYF.